In this sample, the clone carrying this T cell receptor (beta chain) turned up many times. Its antigen is currently unknown. This sample was taken from a study of breast tumors, draining lymph nodes, adjacent tissues. Study findings and constraints: The lymph node origin of tumor T cells was framed as consistent with a hypothesis, not demonstrated. The data were judged consistent with most tumor T cells coming from lymph node and expanding in tumor.

Between the trimmed V and J ends, which lost 6 bases and 0 bases, there was a span of 21 bases. Germline CDR1 SNHLY, CDR2 FYNNEI. CDR3 length: 17 residues. Using its own MiXCR run on the multiplex PCR reads, TCRdb lists one record per CDR3 protein. The data contain some 65,000 distinct CDR3 sequences, less than 50% of them singletons. The receptor comes from a female donor with breast cancer. Some clones in this sample may be carry-over from other donors' samples. The chain combines TRBV2 with TRBJ2-7, with D perhaps given as TRBD1 or TRBD2 (5 bases each). Sequencing used breast tumor tissue. The CDR3 here is CASRLPSGTWSSYEQYF. The CDR3 bases are TGTGCCAGCAGGCTCCCCTCCGGGACGTGGAGCTCCTACGAGCAGTACTTC.